This T cell receptor (beta chain) was obtained from a study of cytomegalovirus exposure and HLA in healthy donors. PCR primers comprised 60 Vbeta and 13 Jbeta primers. Libraries were prepared by immunoSEQ multiplex PCR; TCRdb keeps only in-frame clonotypes and omits some of them. The data hold over 100,000 clones, with 75% to 90% observed a single time. The CDR3 is 15 residues long. The germline V gene encodes CDR1 SGHRS and CDR2 YFSETQ. With regard to this clone: One end of the junction is discordant with germline, which a read error may explain.

The V gene is TRBV5-1, the J gene TRBJ2-6; D is unclear. The source of this sequence is a man aged 25 to 40 in good health and CMV-seronegative. Sequenced sample: PBMCs. The CDR3 spells CASSLGSLEANGLTF. CDR3 in DNA: TGCGCCAGCAGCTTGGGGTCTCTAGAGGCCAACGGCCTGACTTTC. Complete variable domain (other parts from reference TRBV5-1 and TRBJ2-6): KAGVTQTPRYLIKTRGQQVTLSCSPISGHRSVSWYQQTPGQGLQFLFEYFSETQRNKGNFPGRFSGRQFSNSRSEMNVSTLELGDSALYLCASSLGSLEANGLTFGAGSRLTVL.